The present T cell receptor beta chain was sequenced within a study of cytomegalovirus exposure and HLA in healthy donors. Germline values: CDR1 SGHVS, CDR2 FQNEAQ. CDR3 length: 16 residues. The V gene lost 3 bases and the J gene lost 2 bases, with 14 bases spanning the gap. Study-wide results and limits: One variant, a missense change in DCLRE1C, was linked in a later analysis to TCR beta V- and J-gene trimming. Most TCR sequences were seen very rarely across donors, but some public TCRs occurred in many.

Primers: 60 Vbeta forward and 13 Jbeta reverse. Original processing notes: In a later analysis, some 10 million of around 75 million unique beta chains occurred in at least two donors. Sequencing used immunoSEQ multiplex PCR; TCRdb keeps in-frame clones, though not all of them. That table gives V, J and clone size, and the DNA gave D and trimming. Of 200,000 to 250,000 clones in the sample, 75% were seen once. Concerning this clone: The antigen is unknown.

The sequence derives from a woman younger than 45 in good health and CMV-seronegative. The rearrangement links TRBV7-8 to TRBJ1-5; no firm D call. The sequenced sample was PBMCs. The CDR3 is CASSFGGGRGNQPQHF. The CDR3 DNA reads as TGTGCCAGCAGCTTCGGAGGAGGGCGCGGCAATCAGCCCCAGCATTTT.